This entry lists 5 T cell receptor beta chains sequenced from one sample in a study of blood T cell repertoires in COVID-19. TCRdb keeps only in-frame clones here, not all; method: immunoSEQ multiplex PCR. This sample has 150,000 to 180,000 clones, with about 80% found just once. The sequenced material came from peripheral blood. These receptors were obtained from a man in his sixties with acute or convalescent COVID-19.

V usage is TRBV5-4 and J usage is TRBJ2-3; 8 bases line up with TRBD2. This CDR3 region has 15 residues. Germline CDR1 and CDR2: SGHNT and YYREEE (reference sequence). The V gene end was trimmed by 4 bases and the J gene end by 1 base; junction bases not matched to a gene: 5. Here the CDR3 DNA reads TGTGCCAGCAGCCTCCGGGAGGGAGGCACAGATACGCAGTATTTT. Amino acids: CASSLREGGTDTQYF.

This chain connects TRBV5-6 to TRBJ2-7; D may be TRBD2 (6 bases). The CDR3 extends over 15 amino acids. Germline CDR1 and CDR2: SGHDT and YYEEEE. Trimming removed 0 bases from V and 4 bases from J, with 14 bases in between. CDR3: CASSLVAGTVYEQYF. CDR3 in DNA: TGTGCCAGCAGCTTGGTGGCGGGAACGGTTTACGAGCAGTACTTC.

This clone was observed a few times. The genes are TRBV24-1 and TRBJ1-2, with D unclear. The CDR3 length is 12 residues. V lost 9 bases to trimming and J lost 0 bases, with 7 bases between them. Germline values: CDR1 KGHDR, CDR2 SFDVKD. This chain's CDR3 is CATSTPNYGYTF. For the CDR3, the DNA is TGTGCCACCTCGACACCTAACTATGGCTACACCTTC.

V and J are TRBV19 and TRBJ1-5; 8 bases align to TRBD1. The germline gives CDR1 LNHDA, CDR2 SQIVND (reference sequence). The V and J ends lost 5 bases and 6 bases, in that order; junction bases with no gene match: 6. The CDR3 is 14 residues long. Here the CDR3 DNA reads TGTGCCAGTAGTGTTTCAGGGGGCCCTCAGCCCCAGCATTTT. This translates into CASSVSGGPQPQHF. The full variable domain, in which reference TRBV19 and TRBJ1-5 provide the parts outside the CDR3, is DGGITQSPKYLFRKEGQNVTLSCEQNLNHDAMYWYRQDPGQGLRLIYYSQIVNDFQKGDIAEGYSVSREKKESFPLTVTSAQKNPTAFYLCASSVSGGPQPQHFGDGTRLSIL.

The CDR3 sequence: CASSFQINPDRLDNQPQHF. Written as DNA, the CDR3 is TGTGCCAGTAGTTTCCAAATTAACCCCGACAGATTAGACAATCAGCCCCAGCATTTT. The genes are TRBV19 and TRBJ1-5, with TRBD1 as a possible D gene (5 bases). Germline values: CDR1 LNHDA, CDR2 SQIVND (reference sequence). V was cut by 5 bases and J by 3 bases, with 26 bases left in between. CDR3 length: 19 residues.